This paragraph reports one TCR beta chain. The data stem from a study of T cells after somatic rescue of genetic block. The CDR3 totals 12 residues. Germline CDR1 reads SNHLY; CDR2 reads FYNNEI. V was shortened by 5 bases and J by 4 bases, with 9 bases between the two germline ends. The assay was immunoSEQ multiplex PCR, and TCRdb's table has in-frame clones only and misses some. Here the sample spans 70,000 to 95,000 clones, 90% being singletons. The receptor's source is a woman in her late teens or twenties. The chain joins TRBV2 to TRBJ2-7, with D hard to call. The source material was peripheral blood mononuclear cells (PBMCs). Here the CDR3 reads CASSLLGYEQYF. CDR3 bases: TGTGCCAGCAGTCTTCTTGGGTACGAGCAGTACTTC.